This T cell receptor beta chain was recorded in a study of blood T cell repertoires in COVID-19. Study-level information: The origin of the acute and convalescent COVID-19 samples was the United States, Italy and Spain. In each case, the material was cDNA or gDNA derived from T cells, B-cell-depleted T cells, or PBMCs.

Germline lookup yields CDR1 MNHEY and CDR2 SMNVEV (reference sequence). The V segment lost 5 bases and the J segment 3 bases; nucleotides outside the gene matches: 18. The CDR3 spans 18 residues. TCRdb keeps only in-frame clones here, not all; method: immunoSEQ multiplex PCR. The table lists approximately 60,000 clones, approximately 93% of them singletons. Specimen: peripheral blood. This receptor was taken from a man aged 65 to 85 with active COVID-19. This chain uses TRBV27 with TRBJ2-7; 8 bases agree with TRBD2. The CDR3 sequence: CASSPQAGAHLILYEQYV. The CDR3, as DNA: TGTGCCAGCAGTCCCCAAGCGGGGGCCCACTTAATTCTCTACGAGCAGTACGTC.